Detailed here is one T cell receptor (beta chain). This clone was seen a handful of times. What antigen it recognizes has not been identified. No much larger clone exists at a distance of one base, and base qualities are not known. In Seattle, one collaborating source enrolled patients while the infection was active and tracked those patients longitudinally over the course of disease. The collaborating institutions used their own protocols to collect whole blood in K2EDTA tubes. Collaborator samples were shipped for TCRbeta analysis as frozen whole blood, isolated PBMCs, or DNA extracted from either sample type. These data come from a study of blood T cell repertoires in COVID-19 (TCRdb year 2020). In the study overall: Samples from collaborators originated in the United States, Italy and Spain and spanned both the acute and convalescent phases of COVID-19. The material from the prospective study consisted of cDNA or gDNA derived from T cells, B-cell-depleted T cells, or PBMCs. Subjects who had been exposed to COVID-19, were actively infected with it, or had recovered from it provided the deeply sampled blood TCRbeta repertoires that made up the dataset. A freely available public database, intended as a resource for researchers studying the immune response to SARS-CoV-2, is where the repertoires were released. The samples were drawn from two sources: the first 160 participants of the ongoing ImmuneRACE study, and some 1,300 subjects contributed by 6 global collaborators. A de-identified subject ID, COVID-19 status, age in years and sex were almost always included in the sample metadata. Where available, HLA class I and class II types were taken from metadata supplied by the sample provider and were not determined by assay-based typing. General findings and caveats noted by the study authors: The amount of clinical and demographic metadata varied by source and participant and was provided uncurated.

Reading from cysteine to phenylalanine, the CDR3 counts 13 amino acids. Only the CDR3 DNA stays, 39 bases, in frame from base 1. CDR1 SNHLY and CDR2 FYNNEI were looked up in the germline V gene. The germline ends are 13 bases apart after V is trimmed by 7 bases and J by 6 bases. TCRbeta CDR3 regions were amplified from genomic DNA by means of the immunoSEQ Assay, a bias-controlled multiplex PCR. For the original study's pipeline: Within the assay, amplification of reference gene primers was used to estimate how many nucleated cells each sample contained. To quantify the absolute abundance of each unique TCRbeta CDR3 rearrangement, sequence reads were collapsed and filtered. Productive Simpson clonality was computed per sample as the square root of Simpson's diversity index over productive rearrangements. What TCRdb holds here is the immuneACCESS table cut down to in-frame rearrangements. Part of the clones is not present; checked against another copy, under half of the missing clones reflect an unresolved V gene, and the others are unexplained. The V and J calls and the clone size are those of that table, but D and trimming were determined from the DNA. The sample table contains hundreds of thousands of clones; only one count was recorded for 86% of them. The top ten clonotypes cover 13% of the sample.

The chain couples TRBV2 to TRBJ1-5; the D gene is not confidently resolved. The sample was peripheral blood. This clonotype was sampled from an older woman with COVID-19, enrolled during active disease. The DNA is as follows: TGTGCCAGCAACCTCGAGGGTAGTCAGCCCCAGCATTTT. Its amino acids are CASNLEGSQPQHF.